These 26 T cell receptor beta chains came from one sample sequenced in a study of T cells in Graves' hyperthyroidism and ophthalmopathy. The source material, RNA transcripts, was used to amplify TCR beta CDR3 regions. Initially, a first-round RT-PCR of the TCR CDR3 employed the HTBI primer set. A single record per CDR3 protein comes from TCRdb applying MiXCR to the multiplex PCR reads. The table shows 450,000 to 650,000 distinct CDR3 sequences, with around 20% occurring only once. Sequencing used blood. The receptors were sampled from a man aged 18-30 years with Graves' hyperthyroidism.

This clonotype has more than one count but fewer than ten. Given a much more abundant clone one base away, this may be a read error. The V and J genes are TRBV12-3 or TRBV12-4 and TRBJ1-2; D perhaps matches TRBD1 (5 bases). CDR3 length: 15 amino acids. The CDR3 bases are TGTGCCAGCTGTTTAGCGGCAGGGATACCCTATGGCTACACCTTC. Protein product: CASCLAAGIPYGYTF.

This clonotype was seen only a few times. The chain joins TRBV5-6 to TRBJ2-7, with TRBD2 matching over 12 bases. This CDR3 has 15 amino acids. Germline trimming cut 1 base from V and 5 bases from J; bases unmatched to any gene: 4. Per the germline V gene, CDR1 is SGHDT and CDR2 is YYEEEE. CDR3 protein: CASSLTSGGPDEQYF. The CDR3 DNA is TGTGCCAGCAGCTTGACTAGCGGGGGGCCTGACGAGCAGTACTTC.

This clonotype was counted many times. A junction boundary mismatches the germline segment, possibly from a read error. The chain uses TRBV6-2 or TRBV6-3 and TRBJ2-2, with unresolved D. This CDR3 has 10 residues. The germline V gene encodes CDR1 MNHEY and CDR2 SVGEGT. The CDR3 nucleotides are TGCCTCCCGTGGGCCGGGGAGCTGTTTTTT. This gives the protein CLPWAGELFF.

This clonotype was counted ten times or more. The chain uses TRBV9 and TRBJ2-2; D not resolved. The length of the CDR3 is 15 residues. CDR1 and CDR2 (germline): SGDLS, YYNGEE. The ends were cut back, 3 bases at V and 1 base at J, with 10 bases in the middle. In DNA, the CDR3 is TGTGCCAGCAGCGGCGGCCCGGGGAACACCGGGGAGCTGTTTTTT. It is translated as CASSGGPGNTGELFF.

This clonotype was seen more than once but under ten times. The CDR3 here is CASSLGQGKDYGYTF. The CDR3 coding sequence is TGTGCCAGCAGCTTGGGTCAGGGGAAAGACTATGGCTACACCTTC. This sequence joins TRBV5-5 and TRBJ1-2; a possible D gene is TRBD1 (6 bases). The germline CDR1 and CDR2 sequences are SGHKS and YYEKEE (reference sequence). This CDR3 region has 15 residues. Trimming took 0 bases from V and 3 from J, leaving 12 bases between them.

V usage is TRBV27 and J usage is TRBJ1-5; possibly TRBD1 for D (6 bases). The CDR3 is 14 amino acids. V was shortened by 5 bases and J by 7 bases, with 15 bases between the two germline ends. Germline values: CDR1 MNHEY, CDR2 SMNVEV (reference sequence). The CDR3 region has the DNA TGTGCCAGCAGTACGCGCAGGGGAGGGCAGCCCCAGCATTTT. Amino acid sequence: CASSTRRGGQPQHF.

There are many counts of this clonotype. The rearrangement joins TRBV29-1 to TRBJ1-1; D is perhaps TRBD1 (6 bases). Trimming removed 6 bases at V and 1 base at J, with 9 bases between. This CDR3 has 12 residues. The germline V gene encodes CDR1 SQVTM and CDR2 ANQGSEA. This CDR3 is CSVVTGNTEAFF. The CDR3 DNA is TGCAGCGTGGTGACAGGGAACACTGAAGCTTTCTTT.

The genes are TRBV6-1 and TRBJ1-5, with D perhaps matching TRBD1 (5 bases). The CDR3 length is 13 residues. The germline V and J ends were trimmed by 6 bases and 3 bases, with 9 bases remaining between them. In germline, CDR1 is MNHNS, CDR2 SASEGT. CDR3 sequence reads: CASSDGTNQPQHF. CDR3 DNA: TGTGCCAGCAGCGACGGGACCAATCAGCCCCAGCATTTT.

This clonotype was picked up many times. This chain links TRBV18 with TRBJ2-5, with D tentatively TRBD2 (7 bases). Germline V gives CDR1 KGHSH, CDR2 LQKENI. The CDR3 has 15 amino acids. V lost 2 bases and J 5 bases, leaving 15 bases between the germline ends. The CDR3 here is CASSPMAGARETQYF. The CDR3 nucleotides read TGTGCCAGCTCACCAATGGCGGGGGCGCGGGAGACCCAGTACTTC. The whole variable domain, filled in from reference TRBV18 and TRBJ2-5, reads NAGVMQNPRHLVRRRGQEARLRCSPMKGHSHVYWYRQLPEEGLKFMVYLQKENIIDESGMPKERFSAEFPKEGPSILRIQQVVRGDSAAYFCASSPMAGARETQYFGPGTRLLVL.

Worth noting for this clonotype: A read error may explain this, as a much larger clone is one base away. The rearrangement links TRBV12-3 or TRBV12-4 to TRBJ2-5, with 8 bases aligning to TRBD1. The CDR3 loop spans 15 amino acids. CDR3 coding DNA: TGTGCCAGCAGTTCGGGGGACAGGATCCCAGAGACCAAGTACTTC. Translated: CASSSGDRIPETKYF.

This clonotype was recorded many times. This chain joins TRBV7-8 and TRBJ1-3; D is uncertain. Trimming stripped 3 bases from V and 0 bases from J, with 9 bases between. The CDR3 runs to 15 residues. Per germline, CDR1 SGHVS and CDR2 FQNEAQ. The CDR3 sequence is CASSFSGSSGNTIYF. The CDR3 DNA is TGTGCCAGCAGCTTCTCCGGTAGCTCTGGAAACACCATATATTTT.

The chain uses TRBV28 and TRBJ2-2; D perhaps matches TRBD1 (6 bases). Trimming left V 0 bases short and J 0 bases short, with 14 bases between. This CDR3 region has 18 residues. CDR1 is MDHEN and CDR2 is SYDVKM in the germline V gene. In DNA, the CDR3 is TGTGCCAGCAGTTTATGGTTGTCAGGGACAACGAACACCGGGGAGCTGTTTTTT. Protein product: CASSLWLSGTTNTGELFF.

This clonotype has a count of ten or more. This chain connects TRBV4-1 to TRBJ1-1, with D uncertain. CDR1 is MGHRA and CDR2 is YSYEKL in the germline V gene. The CDR3 has 15 amino acids. Trimming stripped 1 base from V and 4 bases from J, with 13 bases between. The CDR3 spells CASSQVLGFGTEAFF. Here the CDR3 DNA reads TGCGCCAGCAGCCAAGTTCTGGGTTTCGGCACTGAAGCTTTCTTT.

This clonotype was observed at least ten times. The rearrangement uses TRBV11-2 and TRBJ1-2, with a tentative D call TRBD1 (6 bases). Germline V gives CDR1 SGHAT, CDR2 FQNNGV. V was shortened by 2 bases and J by 4 bases, with 23 bases between the two germline ends. The CDR3 contains 18 residues. The CDR3 DNA is TGTGCCAGCAGCTTAACCCCCTCACTTAGGACAGCGGGCTATGGCTACACCTTC. The encoded protein is CASSLTPSLRTAGYGYTF.

The rearrangement uses TRBV7-8 and TRBJ1-5, with a weak D call TRBD1 (5 bases). The V end was cut by 6 bases, the J end by 0 bases, with 18 bases between. The germline V gene encodes CDR1 SGHVS and CDR2 FQNEAQ. CDR3 length equals 17 residues. CDR3 in amino acids: CASSPAGWANSNQPQHF. The CDR3 nucleotides are TGTGCCAGCAGTCCAGCAGGGTGGGCTAATAGCAATCAGCCCCAGCATTTT.

V and J are TRBV11-2 and TRBJ2-5; no clear D gene. Trimming shortened V by 4 bases and J by 5 bases, and 23 bases separated the two germline ends. Germline assignment: CDR1 SGHAT and CDR2 FQNNGV. The length of the CDR3 is 17 residues. The CDR3 sequence is CASSSLMAPKGQETQYF. The DNA of the CDR3 is TGTGCCAGCAGCTCCCTCATGGCCCCAAAAGGTCAGGAGACCCAGTACTTC.

This clonotype has a count of ten or more. This chain connects TRBV28 to TRBJ1-2, with 7 nucleotides matching TRBD1. Germline CDR1 MDHEN, CDR2 SYDVKM. The CDR3 loop spans 13 amino acids. V trimming: 7 bases; J trimming: 3 bases; junction bases outside the gene matches: 5. The CDR3 DNA reads TGTGCCAGCACGGACAGGACGTACTATGGCTACACCTTC. Translated, it gives CASTDRTYYGYTF.

This clonotype was counted ten times or more. The V gene is TRBV7-6, the J gene TRBJ2-6; D is perhaps TRBD2 (5 bases). The germline V gene encodes CDR1 SGHVS and CDR2 FNYEAQ. The CDR3 extends over 16 amino acids. V was trimmed by 4 bases and J by 0 bases, leaving 10 bases between them. The CDR3 loop reads CASSSPAASGANVLTF. The CDR3 region has the DNA TGTGCCAGCAGCTCCCCAGCGGCCTCTGGGGCCAACGTCCTGACTTTC.

This clonotype appeared many times. The chain uses TRBV12-3 or TRBV12-4 and TRBJ1-2; a possible D gene is TRBD1 (6 bases). The V end lost 6 bases, the J end lost 6 bases, and 14 bases lay between the germline ends. This CDR3 has 13 amino acids. The CDR3 DNA reads as TGTGCCAGCAGCCTAGTGACAGGAGATGGCTACACCTTC. The encoded protein is CASSLVTGDGYTF.

This clonotype was counted at least ten times. A clone one base away is much larger, so this may be a read error. The J gene is TRBJ1-1, the V gene TRBV6-5; D ambiguous. There are 13 residues in the CDR3. With 0 bases removed from V and 5 bases from J, the gap between germline ends came to 7 bases. CDR1 is MNHEY and CDR2 is SVGAGI in the germline V gene. The CDR3 DNA sequence: TGTGCCAGCAGTTACTCGGTGTGGACTGAAGCTTTCTTT. Translation: CASSYSVWTEAFF.

This clonotype was picked up a small number of times. DNA for the CDR3: TGTGCCGCGGGGGACTACTCCTACGAGCAGTACTTC. It encodes CAAGDYSYEQYF. The chain joins TRBV6-2 or TRBV6-3 to TRBJ2-7; 7 bases fit TRBD2. In germline, CDR1 is MNHEY, CDR2 SVGEGT. The length of the CDR3 is 12 residues. Germline trimming cut 11 bases from V and 0 bases from J; bases unmatched to any gene: 4.

This clonotype has at least ten counts. This rearrangement joins TRBV28 to TRBJ1-6, with 7 bases that match TRBD1. This CDR3 is 15 amino acids long. Germline V gene data show CDR1 as MDHEN and CDR2 as SYDVKM. V lost 11 bases to trimming and J lost 7 bases; unmatched junction nucleotides: 14. CDR3 coding DNA: TGTGCCGCCCAACCAACGACAGGGCAAAATTCACCCCTCCACTTT. This encodes CAAQPTTGQNSPLHF.

This clonotype was seen at least ten times. CDR3 nucleotides: TGTGCCAGCAGCTTGTCGACAGGGGGGAACACTGAAGCTTTCTTT. It codes for CASSLSTGGNTEAFF. V is TRBV12-3 or TRBV12-4 and J is TRBJ1-1; 9 bases line up with TRBD1. V gave up 6 bases and J gave up 1 base; unmatched junction bases: 6. The CDR3 contains 15 residues.

This clonotype occurred many times. The chain links TRBV7-9 to TRBJ1-2; 10 positions match TRBD1. This CDR3 comprises 13 residues. Trimming at V came to 3 bases and at J to 6 bases, leaving 1 base not matched to a gene. Per germline, CDR1 SEHNR and CDR2 FQNEAQ (reference sequence). This CDR3 is CASSFGTGDGYTF. CDR3 bases: TGTGCCAGCAGCTTCGGGACAGGGGATGGCTACACCTTC. Using reference TRBV7-9 and TRBJ1-2 for the parts outside the CDR3, the full variable domain is DTGVSQNPRHKITKRGQNVTFRCDPISEHNRLYWYRQTLGQGPEFLTYFQNEAQLEKSRLLSDRFSAERPKGSFSTLEIQRTEQGDSAMYLCASSFGTGDGYTFGSGTRLTVV.

The CDR3 is CSGPARPSYEQYF. The CDR3 nucleotides are TGCAGCGGCCCCGCAAGACCCTCCTACGAGCAGTACTTC. The gene calls are TRBV29-1 and TRBJ2-7, with D unclear. The length of the CDR3 is 13 residues. V was cut by 7 bases and J by 0 bases, with 13 bases left in between. Germline V gene lookup returns CDR1 SQVTM and CDR2 ANQGSEA.

The chain recombines TRBV28 with TRBJ1-1; 10 bases are a match to TRBD1. Germline assignment: CDR1 MDHEN and CDR2 SYDVKM. This CDR3 is built from 18 residues. J was trimmed by 4 bases and V by 1 base; bases with no gene match: 12. The chain's CDR3 is CASSLSGRTGGRGTEAFF. The CDR3 bases are TGTGCCAGCAGTTTATCGGGCCGGACAGGGGGGAGAGGCACTGAAGCTTTCTTT.